The present T cell receptor beta chain was sequenced within a study of blood T cells in healthy people across ages (dated by TCRdb to the mid-2010s). Regarding the research as a whole: Template switching captured roughly one uniquely barcoded TCR beta cDNA molecule per two T cells in model experiments. Donors were grouped into four age groups: young (average roughly 15 years), middle-aged (around 39), aged (around 56) and long-lived (approximately 81). To avoid experimental bias, donors of different ages were randomly spread across the sequencing lanes. For two donors (one aged 18 to 30 and one aged 80 or older), the study analyzed two additional independent replicas of 1 million unique cDNA reads from the same blood draw. To track age-related changes in TCR beta repertoire diversity, the study relied on deep sequencing normalized with unique cDNA molecular identifiers. On the study overall, not on this receptor specifically: As age increased, observed TCR beta diversity per million T cells dropped in a roughly linear way, and a significant reduction was already evident by age about 40. Compared with the aged group, more naive CD4+ T cells, fewer expanded clones and increased TCR diversity were shown by the long-lived group, suggesting age selection. Donor CMV infection status was unknown, potentially confounding age-related changes in expanded clonotypes. Because profiling used bulk unsorted PBMCs, naive and antigen-experienced compartments could not be compared conclusively. The percentage of naive T cells measured by flow cytometry correlated strongly with observed TCR beta diversity. Estimates of total diversity from one million sequenced T cells were regarded as lower bounds and underestimates.

Remarks on this clonotype: The antigen it recognizes is unknown. No per-base quality is available; no much larger clone lies one base away.

Donors were 39 systemically healthy Caucasian individuals from Russia aged 6 to 90 years. Around 9.7 milliliters of peripheral blood were collected from each donor into EDTA-treated Vacutainer tubes. Ficoll-Paque density-gradient centrifugation was used to isolate PBMCs, with at least 6.5 million per sample. Total RNA, at least 6 micrograms per sample, was extracted from PBMCs with Trizol reagent. The percentages of naive CD45RAhigh/CD27high T cells were determined by flow cytometry on a PBMC aliquot from every donor. According to the germline V gene (reference sequence), CDR1 reads DFQATT and CDR2 reads SNEGSKA. Trimming removed 3 bases from V and 2 bases from J; the gene matches leave 7 bases unexplained. Measured from the cysteine to the phenylalanine, the CDR3 is 14 residues long. Only the CDR3 part of the read is kept: 42 bases, read in frame from the first base. The library was obtained by 5' RACE. Instrument used: Illumina HiSeq 2500. The second PCR ran for about 6 to 12 cycles and used a J-beta primer mix along with a sample-barcoded 5' primer. A unique molecular identifier was introduced onto each TCR beta cDNA molecule by a template-switch 5' adaptor carrying 12 random nucleotides. Each sample yielded at least 3 million CDR3-containing paired-end reads. The Mint cDNA synthesis kit, primed by a TRBC-specific oligonucleotide, was used to synthesize first-strand cDNA from all RNA. All cDNA was treated with uracil-DNA glycosylase and then went through a first 18-cycle PCR with the universal primers M1SS and BC2_uni_R. Per the source publication's procedure: Normalization of each sample was performed by random selection of 1 million high-quality reads, each carrying a distinct molecular identifier. Reads with shared molecular identifiers were discarded instead of being binned into consensus sequences. MiTCR, run with a Q25 quality threshold and the strictest error-elimination algorithm, handled CDR3 identification, clonotype clustering and error correction. A nonparametric unseen species model using Euler transformation provided a lower-bound estimate of total TCR beta diversity. TCRdb reworked the public reads: Q25 trimming with fastp, MiXCR clone assembly, productive beta chains retained. Rows with one shared CDR3 protein collapse into an entry with the most common genes and DNA. The V and J calls here are based on TCRdb, not the publication. The sample table holds 850,000 to 1,000,000 distinct CDR3 sequences, of which around 48% were seen once. The ten largest clonotypes hold around 15% of the sample.

The sequence was obtained from a man aged 30 to 45 in good health. The chain links TRBV20-1 with TRBJ2-7, with 7 bases aligning to TRBD2. Sequencing was performed on blood. The bases are TGCAGTGCTAGTCCCAGCGGGGCCGCCTACGAGCAGTACTTC. Its translation reads: CSASPSGAAYEQYF.